The rows below give T cell receptor beta chains drawn from one sample of a study of cytomegalovirus exposure and HLA in healthy donors. Generated by immunoSEQ multiplex PCR, the TCRdb table keeps only in-frame clones and is missing some. Found here are around 190,000 clones, about four fifths of them singletons; the top ten hold 1.5% to 2%. Material: PBMCs. The source is a man aged 18 to 29 in good health and CMV-seronegative. CDR3s include the opening cysteine and the closing phenylalanine or tryptophan. D genes are given only for firm matches. Size is omitted from some rows. Given values are once, few, many or a class for expanded clones.

j_gene,abundance,d_gene,v_gene,CDR3nt,CDR3aa
TRBJ1-2,NA,TRBD1,TRBV7-2,TGTGCCAGCACCGACAGGGGCTATGGCTACACCTTC,CASTDRGYGYTF
TRBJ2-4,NA,NA,TRBV2,TGTGCCAGCAGAGCCGTGGGCAGGGGTCTACTAGCCAAAAACATTCAGTACTTC,CASRAVGRGLLAKNIQYF
TRBJ2-1,NA,NA,TRBV4-1,TGCGCCAGCAGCCAAGATCGGGTGAGCTCCTACAATGAGCAGTTCTTC,CASSQDRVSSYNEQFF
TRBJ2-7,NA,TRBD2,TRBV7-9,TGTGCCAGCAGTCCCTCGGGAGCGGGACTCTCCTACGAGCAGTACTTC,CASSPSGAGLSYEQYF
TRBJ2-1,NA,TRBD2,TRBV18,TGTGCCAGCTCACCCGGTATAACGGGGGGGTACAATGAGCAGTTCTTC,CASSPGITGGYNEQFF
TRBJ2-3,NA,NA,TRBV7-3,TGTGCCAGCAGCCGAACAGGGACAGATACGCAGTATTTT,CASSRTGTDTQYF
TRBJ2-7,NA,NA,TRBV5-5,TGTGCCAGCAGTCCTCGTAGAGCCACCTACGAGCAGTACTTC,CASSPRRATYEQYF
TRBJ2-3,NA,TRBD2,TRBV7-2,TGTGCCAGCAGCTCCGGGACTAGCGGGTCTTGGGATACGCAGTATTTT,CASSSGTSGSWDTQYF
TRBJ2-2,few,TRBD2,TRBV7-2,TGTGCCAGCAGGAGGGAGGGCGGGGAGCTGTTTTTT,CASRREGGELFF
TRBJ2-5,NA,NA,TRBV10-1,TGCGCCAGCAGTGACACCAGGAATCTCCAAGAGACCCAGTACTTC,CASSDTRNLQETQYF
TRBJ2-5,NA,NA,TRBV13,TGTGCCAGCAGCGTCAGACAAGAGACCCAGTACTTC,CASSVRQETQYF
TRBJ2-1,NA,NA,TRBV2,TGTGCCAGCAGTGCCCCCGGGGGTGAGCAGTTCTTC,CASSAPGGEQFF
TRBJ2-1,few,TRBD2,TRBV4-1,TGCGCCAGCAGCCAGGGACTAGCGAGGGGGCCCCACAATGAGCAGTTCTTC,CASSQGLARGPHNEQFF
TRBJ2-7,few,TRBD2,TRBV11-1,TGTGCCAGCAGCTTAGCGCCGGGGGGGGCAGGGTCCCACGAGCAGTACTTC,CASSLAPGGAGSHEQYF